These 17 T cell receptor beta chains came from one sample sequenced in a study of cytomegalovirus exposure and HLA in healthy donors. With 60 Vbeta and 13 Jbeta primers, the PCR was carried out. Only in-frame clones appear in the TCRdb table, and some are missing; sequencing was by immunoSEQ multiplex PCR. The table shows 200,000 to 300,000 clones, with about four fifths occurring only once. The sequencing sample was made of PBMCs. The source is a woman between 35 and 50 years old in good health and CMV-seropositive.

This clone showed up just once. The chain uses TRBV4-3 and TRBJ2-2, with D possibly matching TRBD2 (5 bases). The CDR3 length is 15 residues. Trimming took 0 bases from V and 4 from J, leaving 9 bases between them. Germline loops: CDR1 LGHNA, CDR2 YSLEER. The CDR3 bases are TGCGCCAGCAGCCAAGATTTTCGGGGCACCGGGGAGCTGTTTTTT. Translation: CASSQDFRGTGELFF.

This clone was counted between two and nine times. This chain connects TRBV30 to TRBJ1-2, with D possibly TRBD1 on 5 matching bases. With 2 bases removed from V and 5 bases from J, the gap between germline ends came to 12 bases. The CDR3 runs 13 residues. CDR1 GTSNPN and CDR2 SVGIG come from the germline V gene (reference sequence). Here the CDR3 reads CAWSRDFIYGYTF. DNA of the CDR3: TGTGCCTGGAGTAGGGACTTCATATATGGCTACACCTTC.

The chain is built from TRBV7-9 and TRBJ1-4; D is ambiguous. Germline V gene data show CDR1 as SEHNR and CDR2 as FQNEAQ (reference sequence). The CDR3 is 16 residues long. V lost 2 bases, J lost 0 bases, and 10 bases lay in between. The CDR3 reads CASSLSSSATNEKLFF. CDR3 nucleotide sequence: TGTGCCAGCAGCTTATCGTCGTCAGCAACTAATGAAAAACTGTTTTTT.

The chain links TRBV28 to TRBJ2-1, with TRBD2 as a possible D gene (6 bases). The CDR3 is 18 amino acids. V gave up 8 bases and J gave up 0 bases, with 23 bases separating them. CDR1 and CDR2 (germline): MDHEN, SYDVKM. Here the CDR3 DNA reads TGTGCCAGCTGGGGAACCTCTCTAGCGACAAGCTCCTACAATGAGCAGTTCTTC. Protein: CASWGTSLATSSYNEQFF.

V gene TRBV5-4 combines with J gene TRBJ2-7; 8 bases align to TRBD2. The ends lost 2 bases at V and 5 bases at J; junction bases unmatched: 15. Germline V gene lookup returns CDR1 SGHNT and CDR2 YYREEE (reference sequence). There are 17 residues in the CDR3. The CDR3 DNA is TGTGCCAGCAGCTTCGGGAGGGGCAGGGAACGTCTAGACGAGCAGTACTTC. Its translation: CASSFGRGRERLDEQYF.

V is TRBV11-3 and J is TRBJ2-3, with D perhaps TRBD2 (6 bases). This CDR3 spans 14 amino acids. From germline, CDR1 is SGHNT and CDR2 YENEEA. V was shortened by 11 bases and J by 3 bases, with 18 bases between the two germline ends. In DNA, the CDR3 is TGTGCCGGCGGCGGGACGGGAGAGACAGATACGCAGTATTTT. It is translated as CAGGGTGETDTQYF.

The chain has TRBV6-1 and TRBJ1-5; 7 nucleotides align to TRBD1. Germline CDR1 MNHNS, CDR2 SASEGT. This CDR3 has 13 residues. Germline trimming cut 7 bases from V and 6 bases from J; bases unmatched to any gene: 6. The CDR3 spells CASMGTDSQPQHF. The CDR3 DNA reads TGTGCCAGCATGGGGACAGATAGTCAGCCCCAGCATTTT.

The chain combines TRBV6-5 with TRBJ1-2; 8 bases are shared with TRBD1. Germline V gene lookup returns CDR1 MNHEY and CDR2 SVGAGI. The V gene end was trimmed by 2 bases and the J gene end by 4 bases; junction bases not matched to a gene: 6. The CDR3 has 15 residues. The DNA for the CDR3 is TGTGCCAGCAGTTACGTCCAGGGGGCTGGCTATGGCTACACCTTC. It is translated as CASSYVQGAGYGYTF.

This sequence joins TRBV7-9 and TRBJ1-6; 9 bases are a match to TRBD1. Germline V gene data show CDR1 as SEHNR and CDR2 as FQNEAQ (reference sequence). Trimming cost V 2 bases and J 6 bases; bases outside gene matches: 5. The CDR3 is made up of 16 amino acids. The CDR3 DNA reads as TGTGCCAGCAGCTTAAGGACAGGGGAGTTTAATTCACCCCTCCACTTT. Amino acid sequence: CASSLRTGEFNSPLHF. Complete variable domain (other parts from reference TRBV7-9 and TRBJ1-6): DTGVSQNPRHKITKRGQNVTFRCDPISEHNRLYWYRQTLGQGPEFLTYFQNEAQLEKSRLLSDRFSAERPKGSFSTLEIQRTEQGDSAMYLCASSLRTGEFNSPLHFGNGTRLTVT.

V gene TRBV7-2 combines with J gene TRBJ2-4, with 9 positions matching TRBD2. Germline V CDR1 and CDR2: SGHTA, FQGNSA. This CDR3 is built from 19 residues. Trimming at V came to 0 bases and at J to 1 base, leaving 10 bases not matched to a gene. CDR3 region: CASSLAQTLSGGAKNIQYF. The CDR3 DNA follows: TGTGCCAGCAGCTTAGCTCAGACCTTGAGCGGGGGGGCCAAAAACATTCAGTACTTC.

This rearrangement joins TRBV15 to TRBJ1-5; D ambiguous. The CDR3 has 14 residues. V was clipped by 1 base and J by 5 bases, with 9 bases between them. Per the germline V gene, CDR1 is LNHNV and CDR2 is YYDKDF (reference sequence). Written as DNA, the CDR3 is TGTGCCACCAGCAGAGGTCGAGAAGATCAGCCCCAGCATTTT. This encodes CATSRGREDQPQHF.

This clone occurred once. The V gene is TRBV19, the J gene TRBJ1-5; possibly TRBD1 for D (6 bases). Trimming left V 6 bases short and J 3 bases short, with 15 bases between. From germline, CDR1 is LNHDA and CDR2 SQIVND (reference sequence). CDR3 size: 15 residues. This CDR3 is CASSNQDSFNQPQHF. CDR3 nucleotide sequence: TGTGCCAGTAGCAACCAGGACAGTTTCAATCAGCCCCAGCATTTT.

The genes are TRBV6-5 and TRBJ2-2; 7 positions agree with TRBD1. There are 14 residues in the CDR3. The V gene's germline CDR1 is MNHEY and CDR2 SVGAGI. Trimming took 2 bases from V and 5 from J; bases not matched to a gene: 2. CDR3 DNA sequence: TGTGCCAGCAGTTACCAGGGGGTAACCGGGGAGCTGTTTTTT. Translated: CASSYQGVTGELFF.

This chain joins TRBV11-2 and TRBJ1-6; D gene uncertain. This CDR3 comprises 13 residues. Germline V gene data show CDR1 as SGHAT and CDR2 as FQNNGV. Trimming stripped 8 bases from V and 11 bases from J, with 16 bases between. CDR3 DNA: TGTGCCAGCGGTATCCCGGTTTTACCACCCCTCCACTTT. Encoded protein: CASGIPVLPPLHF.

CDR3 DNA: TGTGCCAGCAGCTCCGGGATTGCCCCCTACAATGAGCAGTTCTTC. Protein product: CASSSGIAPYNEQFF. This chain connects TRBV7-9 to TRBJ2-1; possibly TRBD2 for D (5 bases). CDR3 length: 15 amino acids. The germline V gene encodes CDR1 SEHNR and CDR2 FQNEAQ (reference sequence). With 4 bases removed from V and 2 bases from J, the gap between germline ends came to 12 bases.

The J gene is TRBJ2-4, the V gene TRBV13; tentative D call: TRBD2 (5 bases). V lost 5 bases and J 9 bases, leaving 17 bases between the germline ends. Germline values: CDR1 PRHDT, CDR2 FYEKMQ (reference sequence). CDR3 size: 14 residues. CDR3 in amino acids: CASSLYSRGGIQYF. CDR3 bases: TGTGCCAGCAGCCTATACTCTCGGGGTGGCATTCAGTACTTC.

The chain employs TRBV5-1 and TRBJ1-5, with D unresolved. V dropped 0 bases and J dropped 7 bases, with 11 bases sitting between them. Germline-derived CDR1 and CDR2 are SGHRS and YFSETQ. The CDR3 runs 14 residues. CDR3 sequence: CASSLEAGWQPQHF. The CDR3 region has the DNA TGCGCCAGCAGCTTGGAGGCGGGATGGCAGCCCCAGCATTTT.